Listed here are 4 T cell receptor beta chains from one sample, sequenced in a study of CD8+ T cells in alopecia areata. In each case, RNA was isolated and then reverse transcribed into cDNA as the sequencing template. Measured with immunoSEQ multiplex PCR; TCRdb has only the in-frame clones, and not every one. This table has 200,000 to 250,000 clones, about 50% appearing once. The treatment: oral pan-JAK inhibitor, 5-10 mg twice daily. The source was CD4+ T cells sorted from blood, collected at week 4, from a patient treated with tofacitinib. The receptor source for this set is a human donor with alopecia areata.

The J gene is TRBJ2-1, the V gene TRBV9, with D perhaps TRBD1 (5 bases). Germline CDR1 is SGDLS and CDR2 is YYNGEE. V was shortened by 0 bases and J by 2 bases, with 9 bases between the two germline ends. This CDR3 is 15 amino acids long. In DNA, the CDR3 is TGTGCCAGCAGCGTAGAAGGGGTCCCCTACAATGAGCAGTTCTTC. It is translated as CASSVEGVPYNEQFF.

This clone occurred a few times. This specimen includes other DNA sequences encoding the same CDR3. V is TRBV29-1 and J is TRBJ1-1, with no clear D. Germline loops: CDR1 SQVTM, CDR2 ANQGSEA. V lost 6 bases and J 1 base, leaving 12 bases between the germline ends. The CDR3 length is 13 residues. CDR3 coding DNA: TGCAGCGTCCGTGGTCTCGCGAACACTGAAGCTTTCTTT. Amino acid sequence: CSVRGLANTEAFF.

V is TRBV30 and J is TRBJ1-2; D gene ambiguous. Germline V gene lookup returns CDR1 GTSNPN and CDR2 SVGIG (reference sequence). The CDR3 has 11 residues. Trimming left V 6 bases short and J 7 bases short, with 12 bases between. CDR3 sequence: CACSLGSGYTF. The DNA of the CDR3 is TGTGCCTGTTCCCTGGGGAGTGGCTACACCTTC.

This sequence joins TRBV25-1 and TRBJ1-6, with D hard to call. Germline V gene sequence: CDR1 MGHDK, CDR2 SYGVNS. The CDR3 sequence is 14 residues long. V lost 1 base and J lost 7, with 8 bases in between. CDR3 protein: CASSESGYNSPLHF. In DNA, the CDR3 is TGTGCCAGCAGTGAATCCGGGTACAATTCACCCCTCCACTTT.